The rows below give T cell receptor beta chains drawn from one sample of a study of T cell responses to AZD1222 COVID-19 vaccine. Repertoires were generated with immunoSEQ multiplex PCR, while TCRdb's copy carries only in-frame clones and drops some. The sample holds more than 150,000 clones, just over 90% seen once. The sample here was peripheral blood, taken on day 0 of AZD1222 vaccination. These receptors were obtained from an adult in good health. The CDR3 runs from the conserved cysteine through the conserved F or W. The order of the fields is CDR3 DNA, CDR3 protein, V gene, J gene, clone size, D gene, CDR3 length. The D gene is left open where the match is weak. Some rows have no size entry. The others give once, few or many, or a class for an expanded clone.

CDR3 DNA: TGTGCCAGCAGTTTCTCCGCCGGGACAGGACCCACCGGGGAGCTGTTTTTT; CDR3 protein: CASSFSAGTGPTGELFF; V gene: TRBV6-2/TRBV6-3; J gene: TRBJ2-2; clone size: NA; D gene: TRBD1; CDR3 length: 17
CDR3 DNA: TGTGCCAGCAGACCCTGGGCGGGGGATCTCTACGAGCAGTACTTC; CDR3 protein: CASRPWAGDLYEQYF; V gene: TRBV6-5; J gene: TRBJ2-7; clone size: NA; D gene: TRBD2; CDR3 length: 15
CDR3 DNA: TGTGCCAGCAGTGCGATGTCGGCAGGGGGCTGGGTGGAGACCCAGTACTTC; CDR3 protein: CASSAMSAGGWVETQYF; V gene: TRBV25-1; J gene: TRBJ2-5; clone size: NA; D gene: TRBD1; CDR3 length: 17
CDR3 DNA: TGCAGCGTTATGGGGGCAGATACGCAGTATTTT; CDR3 protein: CSVMGADTQYF; V gene: TRBV29-1; J gene: TRBJ2-3; clone size: NA; D gene: NA; CDR3 length: 11
CDR3 DNA: TGTGCCAGCAGCCCGACAGGGTCAAGGACCGGGGAGCTGTTTTTT; CDR3 protein: CASSPTGSRTGELFF; V gene: TRBV5-6; J gene: TRBJ2-2; clone size: NA; D gene: TRBD1; CDR3 length: 15
CDR3 DNA: TGTGCCAGCAGTGAAGGATTGGAGGGGCGGGATGAGCAGTTCTTC; CDR3 protein: CASSEGLEGRDEQFF; V gene: TRBV2; J gene: TRBJ2-1; clone size: NA; D gene: NA; CDR3 length: 15
CDR3 DNA: TGTGCCAGCTCCTATCGGGGACAGGGTTTAGGCGAGCAGTACTTC; CDR3 protein: CASSYRGQGLGEQYF; V gene: TRBV5-4; J gene: TRBJ2-7; clone size: NA; D gene: TRBD1; CDR3 length: 15
CDR3 DNA: TGTGCCAGCAGCTCCGGACTAGCGGGAGAGACCCAGTACTTC; CDR3 protein: CASSSGLAGETQYF; V gene: TRBV7-9; J gene: TRBJ2-5; clone size: NA; D gene: TRBD2; CDR3 length: 14
CDR3 DNA: TGTGCCAGCAGTGTGCTAGCGAGAAACTACGAGCAGTACTTC; CDR3 protein: CASSVLARNYEQYF; V gene: TRBV2; J gene: TRBJ2-7; clone size: NA; D gene: NA; CDR3 length: 14
CDR3 DNA: TGTGCCAGCAGTTATTTTGGGGGTTTGTACCACGAGCAGTACTTC; CDR3 protein: CASSYFGGLYHEQYF; V gene: TRBV6-5; J gene: TRBJ2-7; clone size: NA; D gene: NA; CDR3 length: 15
CDR3 DNA: TGTGCCAGCAGTTTCCGACAGGGGCAAACCTACGAGCAGTACTTC; CDR3 protein: CASSFRQGQTYEQYF; V gene: TRBV6-2/TRBV6-3; J gene: TRBJ2-7; clone size: NA; D gene: TRBD1; CDR3 length: 15
CDR3 DNA: TGTGCCAGCAGTTCCAACAGAAAGATGAACACTGAAGCTTTCTTT; CDR3 protein: CASSSNRKMNTEAFF; V gene: TRBV28; J gene: TRBJ1-1; clone size: NA; D gene: NA; CDR3 length: 15
CDR3 DNA: TGTGCCAGCAGCGGAAGTAGCGGGAGGAAAGAGACCCAGTACTTC; CDR3 protein: CASSGSSGRKETQYF; V gene: TRBV9; J gene: TRBJ2-5; clone size: NA; D gene: TRBD2; CDR3 length: 15
CDR3 DNA: TGTGCCAGCAGATTGAGGGGGGGTCATATTCAGGAGGAGCTGTTTTTT; CDR3 protein: CASRLRGGHIQEELFF; V gene: TRBV7-9; J gene: TRBJ2-2; clone size: NA; D gene: NA; CDR3 length: 16
CDR3 DNA: TGTGCCAGCATCGTTGCACGGTCCCAAGAGACCCAGTACTTC; CDR3 protein: CASIVARSQETQYF; V gene: TRBV21-1; J gene: TRBJ2-5; clone size: NA; D gene: NA; CDR3 length: 14
CDR3 DNA: TGTGCCAGCAGTTTGACTCCGACGGGGGAGCAGTACTTC; CDR3 protein: CASSLTPTGEQYF; V gene: TRBV12-3/TRBV12-4; J gene: TRBJ2-7; clone size: NA; D gene: NA; CDR3 length: 13
CDR3 DNA: TGTGCCAGCAGCTCGGGGGGACTAGTCAAAAACATTCAGTACTTC; CDR3 protein: CASSSGGLVKNIQYF; V gene: TRBV13; J gene: TRBJ2-4; clone size: NA; D gene: TRBD2; CDR3 length: 15
CDR3 DNA: TGTGCCAGCAGTTGGCCCGGGGACACGGGGGGCAATCAGCCCCAGCATTTT; CDR3 protein: CASSWPGDTGGNQPQHF; V gene: TRBV6-2/TRBV6-3; J gene: TRBJ1-5; clone size: NA; D gene: NA; CDR3 length: 17
CDR3 DNA: TGTGCCAGCAGAAGATTAGCGGGGGCGGGAGAGACCCAGTACTTC; CDR3 protein: CASRRLAGAGETQYF; V gene: TRBV27; J gene: TRBJ2-5; clone size: NA; D gene: TRBD2; CDR3 length: 15
CDR3 DNA: TGTGCCACCAGCAGACAACATACAGCCTCTGGAAACACCATATATTTT; CDR3 protein: CATSRQHTASGNTIYF; V gene: TRBV15; J gene: TRBJ1-3; clone size: once; D gene: NA; CDR3 length: 16
CDR3 DNA: TGTGCCAGCAGTTTCCTCCACGACAGGGTTGGAAACACCATATATTTT; CDR3 protein: CASSFLHDRVGNTIYF; V gene: TRBV28; J gene: TRBJ1-3; clone size: NA; D gene: TRBD1; CDR3 length: 16
CDR3 DNA: TGCAGCGTTGAGGTGGAAGGCTACACCTTC; CDR3 protein: CSVEVEGYTF; V gene: TRBV29-1; J gene: TRBJ1-2; clone size: NA; D gene: NA; CDR3 length: 10
CDR3 DNA: TGTGCCAGCAACGGGGGATATGGCTACACCTTC; CDR3 protein: CASNGGYGYTF; V gene: TRBV11-2; J gene: TRBJ1-2; clone size: NA; D gene: NA; CDR3 length: 11
CDR3 DNA: TGTGCCAGCAGCTTTCAGGGGGTCGTCTACAATGAGCAGTTCTTC; CDR3 protein: CASSFQGVVYNEQFF; V gene: TRBV7-9; J gene: TRBJ2-1; clone size: NA; D gene: TRBD1; CDR3 length: 15
CDR3 DNA: TGTGCCAGCTCACTTACGCGGGCCACCAACACTGAAGCTTTCTTT; CDR3 protein: CASSLTRATNTEAFF; V gene: TRBV18; J gene: TRBJ1-1; clone size: NA; D gene: NA; CDR3 length: 15
CDR3 DNA: TGTGCCCCGTCTCACCCATCAAGGACAGGGGCTATGAACACTGAAGCTTTCTTT; CDR3 protein: CAPSHPSRTGAMNTEAFF; V gene: TRBV24-1; J gene: TRBJ1-1; clone size: NA; D gene: TRBD1; CDR3 length: 18
CDR3 DNA: TGTGCCAGCAGCCAAAGACCGACTATCTCTGGGGCCAACGTCCTGACTTTC; CDR3 protein: CASSQRPTISGANVLTF; V gene: TRBV27; J gene: TRBJ2-6; clone size: NA; D gene: NA; CDR3 length: 17
CDR3 DNA: TGTGCCAGCAGCTCTGGGACAGCCGGTGGCGGCTACACCTTC; CDR3 protein: CASSSGTAGGGYTF; V gene: TRBV7-3; J gene: TRBJ1-2; clone size: NA; D gene: TRBD1; CDR3 length: 14
CDR3 DNA: TGTGCCAGCAGTGATCTTGGCGTCTCCGAGCAGTACTTC; CDR3 protein: CASSDLGVSEQYF; V gene: TRBV2; J gene: TRBJ2-7; clone size: NA; D gene: NA; CDR3 length: 13
CDR3 DNA: TGTGCCAGCAGTCCCCGGAACCCACCGGGCTACGAGCAGTACTTC; CDR3 protein: CASSPRNPPGYEQYF; V gene: TRBV6-2/TRBV6-3; J gene: TRBJ2-7; clone size: NA; D gene: NA; CDR3 length: 15
CDR3 DNA: TGTGCCAGCAGCACCGACACAAACAATGAGCAGTTCTTC; CDR3 protein: CASSTDTNNEQFF; V gene: TRBV9; J gene: TRBJ2-1; clone size: NA; D gene: NA; CDR3 length: 13
CDR3 DNA: TGTGCCAGCAGCCAAGAAAAATCGTGGGTTCGCTACGAGCAGTACTTC; CDR3 protein: CASSQEKSWVRYEQYF; V gene: TRBV5-5; J gene: TRBJ2-7; clone size: NA; D gene: NA; CDR3 length: 16